This passage covers 13 T cell receptor beta chains from one sample sequenced in a study of T-cell reconstitution after alpha-beta-depleted transplantation in children. Unique molecular identifiers were incorporated when the TCRbeta library was constructed. MiXCR, run by TCRdb on the PCR reads, gives a single entry per CDR3 protein. The top ten hold about 18% of the sample, which has approximately 82,000 distinct CDR3 sequences, roughly 16% seen once. The specimen was PBMCs, mostly from graft donor cells, collected 180 days after TCRalphabeta/CD19-depleted stem cell transplant. These receptor sequences come from a male patient between 2 and 9 years old who had a stem cell transplant for acute lymphoblastic leukemia, so the T cells may come from the graft donor.

This chain links TRBV10-3 with TRBJ1-5, with 8 nucleotides matching TRBD1. CDR3 size: 14 residues. J was trimmed by 1 base and V by 10 bases; bases with no gene match: 6. Germline V gives CDR1 ENHRY, CDR2 SYGVKD. The CDR3 coding sequence is TGTGCCACCGAGGGACAGGCGAGCAATCAGCCCCAGCATTTT. This gives the protein CATEGQASNQPQHF.

V and J are TRBV20-1 and TRBJ1-3, with D unresolved. V lost 1 base and J 0 bases, leaving 13 bases between the germline ends. The CDR3 extends over 16 amino acids. CDR1 is DFQATT and CDR2 is SNEGSKA in the germline V gene (reference sequence). CDR3 sequence (DNA): TGCAGTGCTAGAGGGCAGACAAACCCCTCTGGAAACACCATATATTTT. Translating gives CSARGQTNPSGNTIYF.

This clonotype was counted only a few times. This chain uses TRBV12-3 or TRBV12-4 with TRBJ1-1; D perhaps matches TRBD1 (5 bases). The CDR3 loop spans 14 amino acids. Trimming took 5 bases from V and 6 from J, leaving 16 bases between them. The CDR3 region is CASSPPGREPEAFF. CDR3 nucleotide sequence: TGTGCCAGCAGTCCCCCCGGCAGGGAGCCTGAAGCTTTCTTT.

The chain has TRBV7-9 and TRBJ1-1, with D maybe TRBD1 (5 bases). V was trimmed by 1 base and J by 2 bases, leaving 8 bases between them. Germline V lookup: CDR1 SEHNR, CDR2 FQNEAQ (reference sequence). The CDR3 consists of 14 residues. The CDR3 nucleotides read TGTGCCAGCAGCTTAGGAAGGGACAACACTGAAGCTTTCTTT. Amino acids: CASSLGRDNTEAFF.

This clonotype was seen only a few times. The V and J genes are TRBV7-2 and TRBJ1-1; possible D gene TRBD1, 5 bases. V was pared by 5 bases and J by 1 base, with 8 bases between. The germline CDR1 and CDR2 sequences are SGHTA and FQGNSA. The CDR3 extends over 13 amino acids. CDR3: CASSQGQNTEAFF. The CDR3 DNA sequence: TGTGCCAGCAGCCAAGGACAGAACACTGAAGCTTTCTTT.

This clonotype was seen at least ten times. This chain links TRBV10-1 with TRBJ1-1, with D uncertain. The ends were cut back, 4 bases at V and 12 bases at J, with 15 bases in the middle. This CDR3 contains 12 residues. CDR1 WNHNN and CDR2 SYGVQD come from the germline V gene (reference sequence). This chain's CDR3 is CASSAAAEVTFF. CDR3 DNA: TGCGCCAGCAGTGCCGCCGCAGAGGTAACTTTCTTT.

V is TRBV18 and J is TRBJ2-1; D uncertain. The V gene's germline CDR1 is KGHSH and CDR2 LQKENI. The V gene lost 1 base and the J gene lost 10 bases, with 8 bases spanning the gap. CDR3 length: 12 amino acids. CDR3: CASSPRTSEQFF. The DNA of the CDR3 is TGTGCCAGCTCACCACGTACATCAGAGCAGTTCTTC.

Remarks on this clonotype: Since a much larger clone is just one base distant, this may be a read error. This chain uses TRBV18 with TRBJ2-1, with D perhaps given as TRBD1 or TRBD2 (5 bases each). This CDR3 contains 14 residues. Germline CDR1 is KGHSH and CDR2 is LQKENI. CDR3: CVSSPGSRVNEQFF. The CDR3 region has the DNA TGTGTCAGCTCACCAGGGAGTCGGGTCAATGAGCAGTTCTTC.

The chain joins TRBV5-1 to TRBJ1-2; 10 bases agree with TRBD1. Germline V gene lookup returns CDR1 SGHRS and CDR2 YFSETQ. This CDR3 spans 16 amino acids. After removal of 4 bases from V and 7 bases from J, the junction contained 13 bases not matched to a gene. This chain's CDR3 is CASSPRRQGAWVGYTF. The CDR3 DNA follows: TGCGCCAGCAGCCCCCGTAGACAGGGGGCGTGGGTTGGCTACACCTTC. The entire variable domain, with the rest obtained from reference TRBV5-1 and TRBJ1-2, is as follows: KAGVTQTPRYLIKTRGQQVTLSCSPISGHRSVSWYQQTPGQGLQFLFEYFSETQRNKGNFPGRFSGRQFSNSRSEMNVSTLELGDSALYLCASSPRRQGAWVGYTFGSGTRLTVV.

A few counts support this clonotype. The chain links TRBV29-1 to TRBJ2-7; TRBD1 aligns across 9 bases. This CDR3 comprises 12 residues. Germline V gene lookup returns CDR1 SQVTM and CDR2 ANQGSEA. J gave up 4 bases and V 7 bases, and 5 bases lay outside the gene matches. CDR3 in amino acids: CSAVDRGYEQYF. CDR3 bases: TGCAGCGCTGTGGACAGGGGTTACGAGCAGTACTTC.

This clonotype was recorded at least ten times. The chain links TRBV7-9 to TRBJ1-2; D is undetermined. V lost 1 base and J 0 bases, leaving 15 bases between the germline ends. The CDR3 consists of 17 residues. Germline assignment: CDR1 SEHNR and CDR2 FQNEAQ (reference sequence). The CDR3 protein is CASSLVGSPDPNYGYTF. In DNA, the CDR3 is TGTGCCAGCAGCTTAGTTGGGTCGCCGGACCCTAACTATGGCTACACCTTC.

The rearrangement links TRBV21-1 to TRBJ1-1; the table's D call, TRBD1, was not checked against the DNA. TRBV21-1 is annotated as a pseudogene. The CDR3 length is 13 residues. The CDR3: CASSNPGFTEAFF. The CDR3 DNA sequence: TGTGCCAGCAGCAACCCAGGGTTCACTGAAGCTTTCTTT.

This clonotype was observed at least ten times. The rearrangement joins TRBV6-2 or TRBV6-3 to TRBJ1-1; D remains unclear. This CDR3 has 13 amino acids. V gave up 7 bases and J gave up 1 base, with 10 bases separating them. Germline V gene sequence: CDR1 MNHEY, CDR2 SVGEGT. The CDR3 spells CASTLQGNTEAFF. CDR3 DNA: TGTGCCAGCACACTACAAGGGAACACTGAAGCTTTCTTT.